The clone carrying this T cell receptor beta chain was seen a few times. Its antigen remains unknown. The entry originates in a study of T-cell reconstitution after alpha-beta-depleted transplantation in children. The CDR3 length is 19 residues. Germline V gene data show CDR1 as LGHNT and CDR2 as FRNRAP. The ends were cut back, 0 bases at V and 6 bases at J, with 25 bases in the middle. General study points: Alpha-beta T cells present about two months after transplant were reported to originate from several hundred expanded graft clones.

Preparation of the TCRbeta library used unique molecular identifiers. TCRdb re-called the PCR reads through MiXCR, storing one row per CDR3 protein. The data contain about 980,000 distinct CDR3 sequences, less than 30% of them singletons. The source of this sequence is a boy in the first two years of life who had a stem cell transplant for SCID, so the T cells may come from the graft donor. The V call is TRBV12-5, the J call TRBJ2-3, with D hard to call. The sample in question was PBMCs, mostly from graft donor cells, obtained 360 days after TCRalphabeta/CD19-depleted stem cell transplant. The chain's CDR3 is CASGLVPKDESTSADTQYF. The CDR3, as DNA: TGTGCTAGTGGTTTGGTACCGAAGGACGAATCAACATCCGCGGATACGCAGTATTTT.